Below are 6 T cell receptor beta chains sequenced from a single sample in a study of blood T cell repertoires in COVID-19 (dated by TCRdb to 2019 to 2021). Library preparation was by the immunoSEQ multiplex PCR assay. TCRdb mirrors the immuneACCESS table, restricted to in-frame sequences. Some clones are absent from its copies; in checked studies, under half trace to an unresolved V gene, and the reason for the others is unknown. The table for this sample lists around 100,000 clones; 75% to 85% of them were counted only once. Under 5.5% of the sample is held by the ten biggest clonotypes. Sequencing was performed on peripheral blood. The receptor set was obtained from an elderly man with COVID-19, enrolled during active disease.

The chain links TRBV7-2 to TRBJ2-5; D is perhaps TRBD2 (6 bases). V lost 5 bases, J lost 7 bases, and 23 bases lay in between. CDR1 is SGHTA and CDR2 is FQGNSA in the germline V gene. This CDR3 is built from 16 residues. CDR3 residues: CASSLPSEPPRGTQYF. The CDR3 DNA reads as TGTGCCAGCAGCCTGCCTAGCGAACCGCCTCGAGGGACCCAGTACTTC.

This clone was seen a few times. The chain is built from TRBV6-5 and TRBJ2-7; TRBD1 matches at 8 bases. The CDR3 runs 15 residues. V was clipped by 7 bases and J by 5 bases; unmatched bases: 13. The V gene's germline CDR1 is MNHEY and CDR2 SVGAGI. The CDR3 sequence: CASIPSGTGTHEQYF. The CDR3 nucleotides read TGTGCCAGCATACCTTCCGGGACAGGTACCCACGAGCAGTACTTC.

This sequence joins TRBV2 and TRBJ2-7; maybe TRBD2 (6 bases). CDR1 is SNHLY, CDR2 FYNNEI, per germline. The CDR3 covers 14 residues. Trimming took 2 bases from V and 0 from J, leaving 8 bases between them. The chain's CDR3 is CASSEWRDSYEQYF. CDR3 DNA sequence: TGTGCCAGCAGTGAATGGCGGGACTCCTACGAGCAGTACTTC.

This clone was found once. V and J are TRBV9 and TRBJ1-4; 7 bases are a match to TRBD1. CDR1 SGDLS and CDR2 YYNGEE come from the germline V gene. CDR3 length: 15 residues. The J segment lost 8 bases and the V segment lost 3 bases, leaving 10 bases of the junction unmatched. The CDR3 loop reads CASSDGTVRAEKLFF. As DNA, the CDR3 is TGTGCCAGCAGCGACGGGACAGTGAGGGCCGAAAAACTGTTTTTT. Full variable domain (rest looked up from reference TRBV9 and TRBJ1-4): DSGVTQTPKHLITATGQRVTLRCSPRSGDLSVYWYQQSLDQGLQFLIQYYNGEERAKGNILERFSAQQFPDLHSELNLSSLELGDSALYFCASSDGTVRAEKLFFGSGTQLSVL.

The table lists this clone with a few counts. The chain has TRBV5-1 and TRBJ2-5; no firm D call. Germline V gene data show CDR1 as SGHRS and CDR2 as YFSETQ. V lost 4 bases and J lost 4, with 5 bases in between. The CDR3 runs 11 residues. CDR3 residues: CASSLRETQYF. CDR3 bases: TGCGCCAGCAGCCTAAGAGAGACCCAGTACTTC.

The chain carries TRBV5-6 and TRBJ1-6, with TRBD1 matching 7 bases. The V gene end was trimmed by 3 bases and the J gene end by 4 bases; junction bases not matched to a gene: 1. CDR3 length equals 14 residues. Germline V gene data show CDR1 as SGHDT and CDR2 as YYEEEE. As DNA, the CDR3 is TGTGCCAGCAGCTCGGGACAGTATAATTCACCCCTCCACTTT. Its translation: CASSSGQYNSPLHF.